The clone carrying this TCR beta chain was seen at least ten times. The sample is drawn from a study of CD8 T cells in ankylosing spondylitis. TCRdb itself ran the 5' RACE reads through MiXCR, one entry per CDR3 protein. This sample has about 210,000 distinct CDR3 sequences, with 8% to 9% found just once. The germline CDR1 and CDR2 sequences are ENHRY and SYGVKD. Trimming removed 11 bases from V and 5 bases from J; junction bases left unmatched: 12. The CDR3 has 15 residues. The sequencing input was blood, either unsorted or a sorted T cell fraction (not recorded which). The TCR was taken from a female donor with ankylosing spondylitis or in good health (not recorded which). This chain joins TRBV10-3 and TRBJ2-1; TRBD2 matches at 10 bases. CDR3 DNA sequence: TGTGCCTGCCACCCGGGACTAGCGTCCCACAATGAGCAGTTCTTC. It specifies CACHPGLASHNEQFF.